A single sample is the source of the 14 T cell receptor beta chains below, sequenced in a study of T cell responses to AZD1222 COVID-19 vaccine. The method was immunoSEQ multiplex PCR; TCRdb's version includes in-frame clones alone and lacks a portion of them. The sample records around 50,000 clones, about 89% being singletons. This specimen consisted of peripheral blood, obtained 28 days after the second AZD1222 dose. The receptors were gathered from an adult who received the AZD1222 COVID-19 vaccine.

V usage is TRBV11-3 and J usage is TRBJ2-2; D is unclear. The V and J ends lost 4 bases and 8 bases respectively, with 8 bases between them. Germline assignment: CDR1 SGHNT and CDR2 YENEEA. CDR3 length: 12 amino acids. CDR3 amino acids: CASSSPRGELFF. CDR3 nucleotide sequence: TGTGCCAGCAGCTCCCCGAGGGGGGAGCTGTTTTTT.

Points on this clone: An end of the junction differs from the germline gene, which may be a read error. This chain links TRBV29-1 with TRBJ2-7; the D gene is possibly TRBD2 (5 bases). Germline CDR1 reads SQVTM; CDR2 reads ANQGSEA. This CDR3 comprises 12 residues. Here the CDR3 DNA reads TGCAGCGTTGACGAGACCGGGGTGGGCCGGGGCTTC. Its protein is CSVDETGVGRGF.

The V gene is TRBV20-1, the J gene TRBJ2-7; D gene uncertain. Germline CDR1 DFQATT, CDR2 SNEGSKA (reference sequence). The length of the CDR3 is 11 residues. V lost 1 base to trimming and J lost 3 bases, with 4 bases between them. The CDR3 protein is CSARARYEQYF. The CDR3 nucleotides are TGCAGTGCTAGAGCCCGCTACGAGCAGTACTTC.

This chain links TRBV6-6 with TRBJ2-2; a possible D gene is TRBD1 (6 bases). The CDR3 extends over 13 amino acids. Germline loops: CDR1 MNHNY, CDR2 SVGAGI (reference sequence). V dropped 1 base and J dropped 6 bases, with 6 bases sitting between them. CDR3: CASSYYRAGELFF. CDR3 sequence (DNA): TGTGCCAGCAGTTACTACAGGGCCGGGGAGCTGTTTTTT.

This chain links TRBV27 with TRBJ2-1; no clear D gene. The V gene's germline CDR1 is MNHEY and CDR2 SMNVEV (reference sequence). V was shortened by 5 bases and J by 8 bases, with 16 bases between the two germline ends. This CDR3 region has 14 residues. The DNA for the CDR3 is TGTGCCAGCAGTCTACTTGGGGTTTCTGATGAGCAGTTCTTC. This sequence encodes CASSLLGVSDEQFF.

The gene calls are TRBV3-1 (or the pseudogene TRBV3-2) and TRBJ2-1, with 7 bases aligning to TRBD1. Germline CDR1 and CDR2: LGHDT and YNNKEL (reference sequence). The junction had 5 bases not matched to a gene; V was cut back by 0 bases and J by 0 bases. The CDR3 is made up of 17 amino acids. CDR3 amino acids: CASSQDRRDSSYNEQFF. In DNA form, the CDR3 reads TGTGCCAGCAGCCAAGACCGCCGGGACAGCTCCTACAATGAGCAGTTCTTC.

V gene TRBV4-1 combines with J gene TRBJ2-5; 7 nucleotides agree with TRBD1. With 3 bases clipped from V and 8 bases from J, the junction kept 6 bases outside the gene matches. CDR1 is MGHRA, CDR2 YSYEKL, per germline. The CDR3 is made up of 13 amino acids. CDR3 region: CASSHDYRGTQYF. DNA of the CDR3: TGCGCCAGCAGCCACGATTACAGGGGAACCCAGTACTTC.

The chain employs TRBV19 and TRBJ2-1; possibly TRBD1 for D (8 bases). The CDR3 contains 14 residues. The V end lost 4 bases, the J end lost 10 bases, and 17 bases lay between the germline ends. Per germline, CDR1 LNHDA and CDR2 SQIVND (reference sequence). CDR3 amino acids: CASSRTGGGWEQFF. The CDR3 DNA reads TGTGCCAGTAGTAGAACAGGGGGGGGATGGGAGCAGTTCTTC.

The genes are TRBV5-4 and TRBJ2-3; a possible D gene is TRBD2 (6 bases). CDR3 size: 17 residues. The V end lost 4 bases, the J end lost 4 bases, and 22 bases lay between the germline ends. CDR1 is SGHNT and CDR2 is YYREEE in the germline V gene (reference sequence). Here the CDR3 reads CASSPMEGTLLADTQYF. CDR3 sequence (DNA): TGTGCCAGCAGCCCCATGGAGGGGACCCTCTTGGCAGATACGCAGTATTTT.

J is TRBJ1-3 and V is TRBV2; TRBD1 might be the D (5 bases). The germline V and J ends were trimmed by 8 bases and 0 bases, with 20 bases remaining between them. The CDR3 is made up of 17 amino acids. Germline CDR1 and CDR2: SNHLY and FYNNEI. The CDR3 bases are TGTGCCAGCCAGCTACCTGCGTGGGGGGACTCTGGAAACACCATATATTTT. Protein: CASQLPAWGDSGNTIYF. The variable domain in full, with the rest retrieved from reference TRBV2 and TRBJ1-3, is EPEVTQTPSHQVTQMGQEVILRCVPISNHLYFYWYRQILGQKVEFLVSFYNNEISEKSEIFDDQFSVERPDGSNFTLKIRSTKLEDSAMYFCASQLPAWGDSGNTIYFGEGSWLTVV.

J is TRBJ2-2 and V is TRBV5-4; D call uncertain. The germline V gene encodes CDR1 SGHNT and CDR2 YYREEE (reference sequence). Trimming removed 4 bases at V and 8 bases at J, with 18 bases between. There are 15 residues in the CDR3. CDR3 loop: CASSLERSMGGELFF. The CDR3 region has the DNA TGTGCCAGCAGCCTCGAACGATCTATGGGTGGGGAGCTGTTTTTT.

This chain connects TRBV15 to TRBJ2-7; D unresolved. The germline V and J ends were trimmed by 0 bases and 0 bases, with 9 bases remaining between them. This CDR3 has 15 amino acids. The V gene's germline CDR1 is LNHNV and CDR2 YYDKDF (reference sequence). The CDR3 nucleotides are TGTGCCACCAGCAGAGATTTAAAGGTCTCCTACGAGCAGTACTTC. Translation gives CATSRDLKVSYEQYF.

Only one count was recorded for this clone. The chain carries TRBV7-2 and TRBJ2-7; TRBD1 matches 11 bases. The germline V gene encodes CDR1 SGHTA and CDR2 FQGNSA. There are 14 residues in the CDR3. J was trimmed by 4 bases and V by 5 bases; bases with no gene match: 4. CDR3 DNA: TGTGCCAGCAGCCACCGGGACAGGGGGTACGAGCAGTACTTC. This encodes CASSHRDRGYEQYF.

The V and J genes are TRBV28 and TRBJ1-1, with a weak D call TRBD1 (6 bases). Germline CDR1 reads MDHEN; CDR2 reads SYDVKM. The CDR3 spans 13 residues. Trimming left V 6 bases short and J 0 bases short, with 8 bases between. CDR3 DNA: TGTGCCAGCAGACAGGGTATGAACACTGAAGCTTTCTTT. It specifies CASRQGMNTEAFF.